Below are 12 T cell receptor beta chains sequenced from a single sample in a study of T cell repertoires in cytomegalovirus infection. TCRdb independently ran MiXCR on the reads; one entry per CDR3 protein. Here the sample spans approximately 260,000 distinct CDR3 sequences, under 25% being singletons. Their target antigens are unknown. Sequences were derived from cultured PBMCs, sampled from culture after CMV antigen stimulation. The receptors derive from a human donor in good health (CMV status not recorded). Some clones in this sample may be carry-over from other donors' samples.

This chain connects TRBV30 to TRBJ2-3; no firm D call. The V gene's germline CDR1 is GTSNPN and CDR2 SVGIG (reference sequence). The V gene lost 3 bases and the J gene lost 0 bases, with 7 bases spanning the gap. The CDR3 spans 13 residues. The CDR3: CAWRGDSTDTQYF. The CDR3 nucleotides read TGTGCCTGGAGGGGCGATAGCACAGATACGCAGTATTTT.

The chain links TRBV4-3 to TRBJ2-7; 12 bases line up with TRBD2. Germline lookup yields CDR1 LGHNA and CDR2 YSLEER. The V gene end was trimmed by 3 bases and the J gene end by 7 bases; junction bases not matched to a gene: 31. The CDR3 has 23 amino acids. CDR3 DNA sequence: TGCGCCAGCAGCCAGCCCCGGGACAGGACAACTAGCGGGAGGATTCCCAAAGCGCGGGAGCAGTACGTC. Translating gives CASSQPRDRTTSGRIPKAREQYV.

DNA of the CDR3: TGTGCCAGCAGTTACATTTTGGGTGAGCAGTTCTTC. Amino acid sequence: CASSYILGEQFF. The V call is TRBV12-3 or TRBV12-4, the J call TRBJ2-1, with D uncertain. V was cut by 4 bases and J by 9 bases, with 10 bases left in between. This CDR3 contains 12 residues.

This clonotype was found a few times. The V gene is TRBV24-1, the J gene TRBJ2-3; 8 bases line up with TRBD1. The CDR3 is 16 amino acids. The junction had 5 bases not matched to a gene; V was cut back by 4 bases and J by 0 bases. Germline-derived CDR1 and CDR2 are KGHDR and SFDVKD. CDR3 residues: CATSESGTGSTDTQYF. CDR3 bases: TGTGCCACCAGTGAGTCCGGGACAGGTAGCACAGATACGCAGTATTTT.

The chain employs TRBV6-7 and TRBJ2-2; a weak D match, TRBD1 (7 bases). TRBV6-7 is sorted into the ORF group, with uncertain function. The CDR3 length is 17 residues. Trimming removed 6 bases at V and 5 bases at J, with 22 bases between. The CDR3 spells CASSTIDREVRTGELFF. The CDR3 DNA reads as TGTGCCAGCAGCACCATCGACAGGGAGGTTAGGACCGGGGAGCTGTTTTTT.

The V call is TRBV7-9, the J call TRBJ2-3; D perhaps matches TRBD2 (5 bases). The CDR3 is 13 residues long. Germline lookup yields CDR1 SEHNR and CDR2 FQNEAQ (reference sequence). V gave up 3 bases and J gave up 4 bases, with 8 bases separating them. The CDR3 DNA is TGTGCCAGCAGCTTTCCGGGGTCAGATACGCAGTATTTT. Translated: CASSFPGSDTQYF.

The V gene is TRBV30, the J gene TRBJ2-6; possible D gene TRBD2, 6 bases. Deletions cut 2 bases from V and 2 bases from J, with 10 bases between. The CDR3 is 15 residues long. Germline CDR1 and CDR2: GTSNPN and SVGIG (reference sequence). The chain's CDR3 is CAWSRAGTGANVLTF. CDR3 in DNA: TGTGCCTGGAGTCGAGCGGGTACTGGGGCCAACGTCCTGACTTTC. Full variable domain (missing parts from reference TRBV30 and TRBJ2-6): SQTIHQWPATLVQPVGSPLSLECTVEGTSNPNLYWYRQAAGRGLQLLFYSVGIGQISSEVPQNLSASRPQDRQFILSSKKLLLSDSGFYLCAWSRAGTGANVLTFGAGSRLTVL.

This chain joins TRBV12-3 or TRBV12-4 and TRBJ2-2, with TRBD1 as a possible D gene (6 bases). V gave up 6 bases and J gave up 6 bases, with 11 bases separating them. CDR3 length equals 13 residues. As DNA, the CDR3 is TGTGCCAGCAGCCAACAGGGCCCCGGGGAGCTGTTTTTT. Its translation: CASSQQGPGELFF.

Written as DNA, the CDR3 is TGCGCCAGCAGCCAAGATGGGGGACAGGGGATAAGTAACAATGAGCAGTTCTTC. Its protein product is CASSQDGGQGISNNEQFF. The chain has TRBV4-3 and TRBJ2-1; 10 positions agree with TRBD1. Germline V CDR1 and CDR2: LGHNA, YSLEER. V lost 0 bases to trimming and J lost 5 bases; unmatched junction nucleotides: 10. The CDR3 covers 18 residues.

The V gene is TRBV6-6, the J gene TRBJ2-7; 8 bases are shared with TRBD1. Germline V gives CDR1 MNHNY, CDR2 SVGAGI (reference sequence). V shed 6 bases and J 8 bases; nucleotides not matched to a gene: 6. The CDR3 is made up of 12 amino acids. In DNA form, the CDR3 reads TGTGCCAGCAGACCAGGACAGGGAAAGCAGTACGTC. It encodes CASRPGQGKQYV.

This clonotype has at least ten counts. The chain is built from TRBV7-2 and TRBJ2-5, with D perhaps TRBD1 or TRBD2 (5 bases each). This CDR3 contains 16 residues. Trimming removed 4 bases at V and 7 bases at J, with 22 bases between. Germline CDR1 reads SGHTA; CDR2 reads FQGNSA. The CDR3 coding sequence is TGTGCCAGCAGCTCTAGACTAATGGGTGGGGGTGGGACCCAGTACTTC. As protein: CASSSRLMGGGGTQYF.

This chain uses TRBV7-6 with TRBJ2-7; TRBD1 matches at 7 bases. The CDR3 sequence is 16 residues long. The germline gives CDR1 SGHVS, CDR2 FNYEAQ. The junction had 7 bases not matched to a gene; V was cut back by 0 bases and J by 2 bases. CDR3 bases: TGTGCCAGCAGCTTAGCGACGGGACAGTGGGCCTACGAGCAGTACTTC. Translated, it gives CASSLATGQWAYEQYF.